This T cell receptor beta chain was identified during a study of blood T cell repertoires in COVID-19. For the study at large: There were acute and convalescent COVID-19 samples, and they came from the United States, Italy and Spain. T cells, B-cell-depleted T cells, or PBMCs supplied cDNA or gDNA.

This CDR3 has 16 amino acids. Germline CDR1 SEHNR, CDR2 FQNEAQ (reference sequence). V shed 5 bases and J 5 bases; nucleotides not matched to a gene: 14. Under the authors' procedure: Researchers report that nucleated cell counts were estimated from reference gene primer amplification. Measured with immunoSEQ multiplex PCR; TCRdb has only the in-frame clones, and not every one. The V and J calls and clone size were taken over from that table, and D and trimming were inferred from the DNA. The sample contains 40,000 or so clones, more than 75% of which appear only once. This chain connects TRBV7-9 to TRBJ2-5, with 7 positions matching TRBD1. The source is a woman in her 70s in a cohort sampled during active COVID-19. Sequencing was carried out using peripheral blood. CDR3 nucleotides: TGTGCCAGCAGCCCTGGGGAACAGGGGCGAAAGGAGACCCAGTACTTC. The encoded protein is CASSPGEQGRKETQYF.